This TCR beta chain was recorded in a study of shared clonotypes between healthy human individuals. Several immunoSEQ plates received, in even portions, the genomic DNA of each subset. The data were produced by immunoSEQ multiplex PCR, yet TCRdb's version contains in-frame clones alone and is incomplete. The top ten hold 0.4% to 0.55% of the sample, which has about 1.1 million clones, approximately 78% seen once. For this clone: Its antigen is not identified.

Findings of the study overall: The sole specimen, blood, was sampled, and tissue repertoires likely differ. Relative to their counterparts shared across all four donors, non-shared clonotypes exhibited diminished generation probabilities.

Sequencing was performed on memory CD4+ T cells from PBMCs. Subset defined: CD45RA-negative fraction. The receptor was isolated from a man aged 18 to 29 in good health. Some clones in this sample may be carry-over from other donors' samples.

The CDR3 loop reads CASSYSRTGGIVQFF. The CDR3 DNA sequence: TGTGCCAGCAGTTACTCGAGGACAGGGGGCATCGTGCAGTTCTTC. This chain links TRBV6-5 with TRBJ2-1; 11 bases line up with TRBD1. The CDR3 spans 15 residues. CDR1 and CDR2 (germline): MNHEY, SVGAGI. Trimming removed 0 bases from V and 12 bases from J; junction bases left unmatched: 7.